The source of this T cell receptor (beta chain) is a study of cytotoxic CD8 clonotypes in ibrutinib-treated CLL. Across the whole study: Averaging across samples gave approximately 260,000 productive templates and more than 80,000 productive rearrangements. Study observations and caveats: Sustained-remission and progressing patients were not sampled at matched times.

The repertoire was sequenced with immunoSEQ multiplex PCR; TCRdb's copy has only in-frame clones and lacks some. This repertoire shows fewer than 400,000 clones, roughly 67% found once; its top ten account for roughly 6%. Comment on this clone: The target antigen is unknown.

The V gene end was trimmed by 6 bases and the J gene end by 9 bases; junction bases not matched to a gene: 13. The CDR3 covers 16 residues. Germline CDR1 and CDR2: SQVTM and ANQGSEA. The material sequenced was PBMCs, taken after 36 months of ibrutinib treatment. The rearrangement joins TRBV29-1 to TRBJ2-1, with 14 positions matching TRBD2. The receptor's source is a human donor with chronic lymphocytic leukemia. In DNA, the CDR3 is TGCAGCGTAGCGCCCTCGGGACTAGCGGGAGCGATTGAGCAGTTCTTC. Protein product: CSVAPSGLAGAIEQFF.